This entry lists 9 T cell receptor beta chains sequenced from one sample in a study of blood T cell repertoires in COVID-19. Repertoires were generated with immunoSEQ multiplex PCR, while TCRdb's copy carries only in-frame clones and drops some. The data show approximately 300,000 clones, approximately 90% seen once. Input material: peripheral blood. Receptors were obtained from a woman aged 45 to 65 with COVID-19, enrolled during active disease.

The chain combines TRBV9 with TRBJ2-1; TRBD2 is a possible D gene (6 bases). This CDR3 has 15 amino acids. Deletions cut 0 bases from V and 5 bases from J, with 12 bases between. CDR1 and CDR2 from the germline V gene are SGDLS and YYNGEE. CDR3 protein: CASSVGAGTNNEQFF. The CDR3, as DNA: TGTGCCAGCAGCGTAGGGGCGGGAACCAACAATGAGCAGTTCTTC.

The chain links TRBV30 to TRBJ2-1; TRBD2 might be the D (5 bases). CDR3 length: 14 amino acids. Germline CDR1 and CDR2: GTSNPN and SVGIG (reference sequence). V lost 7 bases and J 4 bases, leaving 17 bases between the germline ends. This CDR3 is CASLRAGAYNEQFF. The CDR3 DNA is TGTGCCTCGCTTCGGGCGGGTGCTTACAATGAGCAGTTCTTC.

J is TRBJ2-4 and V is TRBV4-1; 12 nucleotides match TRBD2. The germline V gene has CDR1 MGHRA and CDR2 YSYEKL. After removal of 1 base from V and 8 bases from J, the junction contained 3 bases not matched to a gene. There are 15 residues in the CDR3. CDR3 residues: CASSQGLAGEYIQYF. The CDR3 DNA reads TGCGCCAGCAGCCAAGGACTAGCGGGAGAGTACATTCAGTACTTC.

The J gene is TRBJ2-7, the V gene TRBV9, with 10 bases that match TRBD2. CDR3 length: 15 residues. Germline lookup yields CDR1 SGDLS and CDR2 YYNGEE. The junction had 11 bases not matched to a gene; V was cut back by 4 bases and J by 7 bases. The CDR3 DNA follows: TGTGCCAGCAGCCCAGCGGGAGGGCCCGAGGGAGAGCAGTACTTC. The encoded protein is CASSPAGGPEGEQYF. The complete variable domain, with remaining parts taken from reference TRBV9 and TRBJ2-7, reads DSGVTQTPKHLITATGQRVTLRCSPRSGDLSVYWYQQSLDQGLQFLIQYYNGEERAKGNILERFSAQQFPDLHSELNLSSLELGDSALYFCASSPAGGPEGEQYFGPGTRLTVT.

The chain joins TRBV3-1 (or the pseudogene TRBV3-2) to TRBJ2-1; D is undetermined. Germline CDR1 and CDR2: LGHDT and YNNKEL (reference sequence). This CDR3 has 12 amino acids. Trimming shortened V by 3 bases and J by 8 bases, and 8 bases separated the two germline ends. In DNA, the CDR3 is TGTGCCAGCAGCCAGAGCTCGCATGAGCAGTTCTTC. Translation: CASSQSSHEQFF.

The rearrangement joins TRBV6-5 to TRBJ2-3, with 7 bases aligning to TRBD1. Losses at the gene ends were 5 bases for V and 6 bases for J; bases not matched to a gene: 5. CDR1 is MNHEY and CDR2 is SVGAGI in the germline V gene. This CDR3 region has 13 residues. The CDR3 is CASSPTGADTQYF. CDR3 sequence (DNA): TGTGCCAGCAGTCCTACAGGGGCGGATACGCAGTATTTT.

The V gene is TRBV30, the J gene TRBJ1-1; D unclear. V lost 1 base and J 8 bases, leaving 8 bases between the germline ends. The CDR3 is 11 residues long. Looked up from germline, CDR1 is GTSNPN and CDR2 is SVGIG (reference sequence). The CDR3 is CAWSEAAEAFF. CDR3 DNA sequence: TGTGCCTGGAGTGAAGCGGCGGAAGCTTTCTTT.

The chain uses TRBV5-6 and TRBJ1-1, with D possibly being TRBD1 (5 bases). Germline assignment: CDR1 SGHDT and CDR2 YYEEEE. The V end was cut by 5 bases, the J end by 2 bases, with 10 bases between. This CDR3 has 13 residues. This CDR3 reads CASSQDSNTEAFF. Written as DNA, the CDR3 is TGTGCCAGCAGTCAAGACAGCAACACTGAAGCTTTCTTT.

This clone turned up a few times. This chain joins TRBV30 and TRBJ2-7, with D perhaps matching TRBD2 (7 bases). V was pared by 0 bases and J by 4 bases, with 16 bases between. Per the germline V gene, CDR1 is GTSNPN and CDR2 is SVGIG (reference sequence). This CDR3 is built from 15 residues. CDR3 bases: TGTGCCTGGAGTGTACGGGGGGCGCAGTGGTACGAGCAGTACTTC. Translating it yields CAWSVRGAQWYEQYF.